The text below deals with one TCR beta chain. Its antigen is as yet unknown. This specimen comes from a study of shared clonotypes between healthy human individuals. Whole-study results and caveats: Rarefaction revealed incomplete sorted-subset sequencing despite large depth.

The germline V and J ends were trimmed by 5 bases and 0 bases, with 11 bases remaining between them. This CDR3 has 15 amino acids. Germline loops: CDR1 MDHEN, CDR2 SYDVKM. In the source study's methods: Filtering differed, since immunoSEQ gave only junction sequences and no quality scores. Using immunoSEQ multiplex PCR, the repertoire was profiled, and TCRdb retains in-frame clones only, with some absent. V and J calls and clone size are copied from that table; D and trimming were computed from the DNA. The table records roughly 2,300,000 clones, approximately 90% of them present only once. Sample: naive CD4+ T cells from PBMCs. Described subset: CD45RA+ positively selected. The clonotype comes from a man aged 18 to 29 in good health. Some clones in this sample may be carry-over from other donors' samples. The chain is built from TRBV28 and TRBJ1-3; D possibly corresponds to TRBD1 (6 bases). The CDR3 region is CASSQGGVSGNTIYF. The CDR3 DNA follows: TGTGCCAGCAGTCAAGGGGGGGTCTCTGGAAACACCATATATTTT.